The 26 T cell receptor beta chains below all came from one sample that was sequenced in a study of shared clonotypes between healthy human individuals. Sequenced by immunoSEQ multiplex PCR; TCRdb stores in-frame clones only, minus some. The sample lists approximately 120,000 clones, about 63% occurring once. What was sequenced was memory CD8+ T cells sorted from blood. Subset in this sample: CD45RO+ cells pooled with CCR7-negative TemRA cells. All receptors come from a woman in her 30s in good health.

The chain has TRBV7-6 and TRBJ2-3, with D perhaps being TRBD1 or TRBD2 (5 bases each). In germline, CDR1 is SGHVS, CDR2 FNYEAQ. The ends were cut back, 6 bases at V and 4 bases at J, with 14 bases in the middle. The CDR3 extends over 14 amino acids. The CDR3 region is CASSSLRGPDTQYF. The CDR3 coding sequence is TGTGCCAGCAGTTCCTTGAGGGGACCAGATACGCAGTATTTT.

The gene calls are TRBV28 and TRBJ2-3; 7 bases align to TRBD2. The CDR3 length is 16 residues. Germline values: CDR1 MDHEN, CDR2 SYDVKM. V dropped 3 bases and J dropped 6; count of bases not matched to a gene: 12. The CDR3 DNA follows: TGTGCCAGCAGTTTTTGGCGGGAGAACCGGAAGGATACGCAGTATTTT. Translated, it gives CASSFWRENRKDTQYF.

In DNA, the CDR3 is TGTGCCAGCAGCCTACTAGCGGGAGGGCCGGAGGAGACCCAGTACTTC. It specifies CASSLLAGGPEETQYF. The chain links TRBV25-1 to TRBJ2-5, with 13 nucleotides matching TRBD2. This CDR3 has 16 residues. Germline-derived CDR1 and CDR2 are MGHDK and SYGVNS. V lost 6 bases and J lost 5; bases outside the gene matches: 9.

The V call is TRBV5-1, the J call TRBJ2-7; no clear D gene. V lost 3 bases and J lost 6, with 10 bases in between. CDR3 length: 12 amino acids. Germline values: CDR1 SGHRS, CDR2 YFSETQ. In DNA, the CDR3 is TGCGCCAGCAGCTCCTCGAGATCCGAGCAGTACTTC. This codes for CASSSSRSEQYF.

The table lists this clone with a count of one. CDR3 amino acids: CASSGQQGKVSGTEAFF. DNA of the CDR3: TGTGCCAGTAGTGGACAACAGGGGAAGGTGTCGGGGACTGAAGCTTTCTTT. This chain connects TRBV19 to TRBJ1-1; TRBD1 matches 7 bases. Trimming cost V 5 bases and J 5 bases; bases outside gene matches: 17. Germline V lookup: CDR1 LNHDA, CDR2 SQIVND (reference sequence). There are 17 residues in the CDR3.

J is TRBJ1-1 and V is TRBV6-5; D gene uncertain. CDR1 and CDR2 (germline): MNHEY, SVGAGI. The length of the CDR3 is 14 residues. With 0 bases removed from V and 6 bases from J, the gap between germline ends came to 11 bases. The CDR3 spells CASSYSIPAAEAFF. The CDR3 nucleotides are TGTGCCAGCAGTTACTCGATACCGGCGGCTGAAGCTTTCTTT.

This chain connects TRBV9 to TRBJ1-1; no reliable D call. The CDR3 runs 15 residues. Per the germline V gene, CDR1 is SGDLS and CDR2 is YYNGEE. The ends were cut back, 7 bases at V and 4 bases at J, with 20 bases in the middle. CDR3 amino acids: CASGGERGWGTEAFF. CDR3 bases: TGTGCCAGCGGTGGGGAGCGGGGTTGGGGCACTGAAGCTTTCTTT.

There are many counts of this clone. This rearrangement joins TRBV6-1 to TRBJ1-2; D is possibly TRBD1 (5 bases). CDR3 length equals 12 residues. Germline V gives CDR1 MNHNS, CDR2 SASEGT. The V and J ends lost 4 bases and 10 bases respectively, with 13 bases between them. This chain's CDR3 is CASSARGTDYTF. The CDR3 nucleotides are TGTGCCAGCAGTGCGAGGGGCACGGACTACACCTTC.

The CDR3 here is CAWSVGDGWDRAYEQYF. The CDR3, as DNA: TGTGCCTGGAGTGTCGGGGACGGTTGGGACCGTGCCTACGAGCAGTACTTC. The chain links TRBV30 to TRBJ2-5; D is possibly TRBD1 or TRBD2 (5 bases each). The end of the DNA fits TRBJ2-7 better, so the J call may be wrong. CDR3 size: 17 residues. CDR1 and CDR2 from the germline V gene are GTSNPN and SVGIG (reference sequence).

This clone was detected once. The chain combines TRBV10-3 with TRBJ1-1, with D perhaps matching TRBD1 (6 bases). Germline V gives CDR1 ENHRY, CDR2 SYGVKD. The CDR3 is 13 residues long. V dropped 3 bases and J dropped 7 bases, with 12 bases sitting between them. The CDR3 protein is CAISDRGFGEAFF. In DNA form, the CDR3 reads TGTGCCATCAGTGACAGGGGTTTCGGTGAAGCTTTCTTT.

V is TRBV7-5 and J is TRBJ1-5. TRBV7-5 is a documented pseudogene. The CDR3 is 12 amino acids. CDR3 region: CVRTPSPEPQHF. In DNA form, the CDR3 reads TGTGTCAGAACCCCCTCCCCTGAGCCCCAGCATTTT.

The chain employs TRBV20-1 and TRBJ1-6; D is undetermined. V shed 6 bases and J shed 10 bases, with 7 bases lying between them. This CDR3 has 10 residues. Germline CDR1 DFQATT, CDR2 SNEGSKA (reference sequence). In DNA, the CDR3 is TGCAGTGCCGTCCTATCACCCCTCCACTTT. This sequence encodes CSAVLSPLHF.

This chain connects TRBV4-1 to TRBJ2-4; D tentatively fits TRBD1 or TRBD2 (6 bases each). Trimming pared 2 bases from V and 0 bases from J, leaving 14 bases between. The CDR3 totals 17 residues. Germline V gene sequence: CDR1 MGHRA, CDR2 YSYEKL. The CDR3 sequence: CASSQIRGVGAKNIQYF. CDR3 in DNA: TGCGCCAGCAGCCAAATAAGGGGGGTTGGAGCCAAAAACATTCAGTACTTC.

CDR3 in amino acids: CASSVPPGLAGATYNEQFF. The CDR3 DNA reads as TGCGCCAGCAGCGTACCGCCGGGACTAGCGGGAGCAACCTACAATGAGCAGTTCTTC. The chain recombines TRBV5-1 with TRBJ2-1, with 14 positions matching TRBD2. In germline, CDR1 is SGHRS, CDR2 YFSETQ. This CDR3 is built from 19 residues. V lost 4 bases, J lost 2 bases, and 11 bases stayed unmatched.

This chain uses TRBV5-1 with TRBJ2-3, with TRBD2 matching over 14 bases. The germline CDR1 and CDR2 sequences are SGHRS and YFSETQ. Trimming took 5 bases from V and 6 from J; bases not matched to a gene: 5. The CDR3 runs to 15 residues. The CDR3 loop reads CASRPTSGRADTQYF. As DNA, the CDR3 is TGCGCCAGCAGACCGACTAGCGGGAGGGCGGATACGCAGTATTTT.

The chain carries TRBV6-6 and TRBJ2-7; 8 bases agree with TRBD2. The germline V gene encodes CDR1 MNHNY and CDR2 SVGAGI (reference sequence). V lost 6 bases to trimming and J lost 4 bases; unmatched junction nucleotides: 2. CDR3 length: 12 residues. CDR3 in DNA: TGTGCCAGCAGAATAGCGGGGTACGAGCAGTACTTC. This sequence encodes CASRIAGYEQYF.

This clone was detected only a few times. This chain links TRBV7-9 with TRBJ2-7; D not certain. The CDR3 covers 12 residues. Trimming left V 7 bases short and J 0 bases short, with 7 bases between. Germline assignment: CDR1 SEHNR and CDR2 FQNEAQ (reference sequence). The CDR3 DNA reads as TGTGCCAGCAACCCTGGCTCCTACGAGCAGTACTTC. This encodes CASNPGSYEQYF.

V is TRBV7-8 and J is TRBJ1-5; no reliable D call. CDR1 is SGHVS and CDR2 is FQNEAQ in the germline V gene. V gave up 0 bases and J gave up 4 bases, with 13 bases separating them. The CDR3 contains 16 residues. As DNA, the CDR3 is TGTGCCAGCAGCTTAGCAAGGACCGCATGGAATCAGCCCCAGCATTTT. It yields the protein CASSLARTAWNQPQHF.

V and J are TRBV7-9 and TRBJ2-7; 10 nucleotides agree with TRBD1. V was clipped by 1 base and J by 7 bases; unmatched bases: 7. Germline values: CDR1 SEHNR, CDR2 FQNEAQ (reference sequence). This CDR3 spans 15 amino acids. The CDR3 region has the DNA TGTGCCAGCAGCTTAGTGGGGACAGGGGTGGGTGAGCAGTACTTC. Translation: CASSLVGTGVGEQYF.

The V call is TRBV2, the J call TRBJ2-4; the match to TRBD2 covers 10 bases. With 5 bases clipped from V and 0 bases from J, the junction kept 4 bases outside the gene matches. Looked up from germline, CDR1 is SNHLY and CDR2 is FYNNEI. The CDR3 sequence is 16 residues long. CDR3 DNA: TGTGCCAGCAGTACCGGACTAGCGGTAGCCAAAAACATTCAGTACTTC. Its translation is CASSTGLAVAKNIQYF.

The chain links TRBV5-1 to TRBJ1-1, with D perhaps matching TRBD1 (5 bases). Germline V gene data show CDR1 as SGHRS and CDR2 as YFSETQ. V lost 2 bases to trimming and J lost 4 bases, with 9 bases between them. The length of the CDR3 is 13 residues. In nucleotides, the CDR3 is TGCGCCAGCAGCTTCGCGGGGGGCACTGAAGCTTTCTTT. It is translated as CASSFAGGTEAFF.

This clone was detected only a few times. Additional DNA sequences in this sample encode the identical CDR3. The chain joins TRBV6-4 to TRBJ2-6; 8 bases align to TRBD2. The CDR3 spans 16 residues. Germline CDR1 is MRHNA and CDR2 is SNTAGT. The J segment lost 4 bases and the V segment lost 0 bases, leaving 2 bases of the junction unmatched. CDR3 nucleotides: TGTGCCAGCAGTGACTCCGGGGGGGCCGGGGCCAACGTCCTGACTTTC. It specifies CASSDSGGAGANVLTF.

This clone was seen just once. The rearrangement links TRBV6-4 to TRBJ2-2; 8 positions agree with TRBD2. Germline CDR1 reads MRHNA; CDR2 reads SNTAGT. Trimming took 5 bases from V and 6 from J; bases not matched to a gene: 8. This CDR3 is 15 amino acids long. The CDR3, as DNA: TGTGCCAGCAGTCCGGGGGAGCGGGAGTCCGGGGAGCTGTTTTTT. Protein sequence: CASSPGERESGELFF.

A few counts support this clone. The gene calls are TRBV10-1 and TRBJ2-7, with 9 bases aligning to TRBD1. CDR1 and CDR2 (germline): WNHNN, SYGVQD (reference sequence). Losses at the gene ends were 0 bases for V and 4 bases for J; bases not matched to a gene: 4. The CDR3 has 15 residues. The CDR3 region is CASSESGQGLYEQYF. The CDR3 nucleotides are TGCGCCAGCAGTGAGTCGGGACAGGGTTTGTACGAGCAGTACTTC.

This clone appeared many times. This chain links TRBV19 with TRBJ2-1; TRBD2 matches 10 bases. V lost 5 bases, J lost 4 bases, and 8 bases stayed unmatched. The CDR3 is 16 residues long. Per germline, CDR1 LNHDA and CDR2 SQIVND (reference sequence). DNA of the CDR3: TGTGCCAGTAGTCCGCAGCCAGCGGGAGGGTACAATGAGCAGTTCTTC. Protein product: CASSPQPAGGYNEQFF.

The chain carries TRBV28 and TRBJ1-5; 7 bases fit TRBD1. V shed 1 base and J 0 bases; nucleotides not matched to a gene: 3. Germline assignment: CDR1 MDHEN and CDR2 SYDVKM. The CDR3 is made up of 16 amino acids. The chain's CDR3 is CASSLFRGYSNQPQHF. The CDR3 region has the DNA TGTGCCAGCAGTTTATTCAGGGGGTATAGCAATCAGCCCCAGCATTTT.